This paragraph reports one TCR beta chain. The RNA input was roughly 0.45 to 1 ug, and it was reverse transcribed with random hexamers. Amplification of TCR beta CDR3 by immunoSEQ multiplex PCR spanned 54 Vbeta and 13 Jbeta. Using its own MiXCR run on the immunoSEQ multiplex PCR reads, TCRdb lists one record per CDR3 protein. The sample has around 99,000 distinct CDR3 sequences; about 95% are singletons. This specimen comes from a study of CD8 T cells in Susac syndrome. The CDR3 extends over 14 amino acids. The V end was cut by 5 bases, the J end by 2 bases, with 13 bases between. Germline assignment: CDR1 SEHNR and CDR2 FQNEAQ (reference sequence).

The chain combines TRBV7-9 with TRBJ2-7; D possibly corresponds to TRBD1 (6 bases). Sequencing was done on a sample of CD4+ T cells from PBMCs. The TCR comes from a human donor in good health. CDR3 nucleotides: TGTGCCAGCAGCCGATTGCAGGGGCCCTACGAGCAGTACTTC. Amino acid sequence: CASSRLQGPYEQYF.